A selection of T cell receptor beta chains follows, all from one sample in a study of read filtering for tumor transcriptome and immune sequencing. TCRdb called the reads again in MiXCR, with one record for every CDR3 protein. Of around 130,000 distinct CDR3 sequences listed, about 13% are singletons. Input material: a population of CD138-negative cells sorted from bone marrow. The receptor set was obtained from a donor aged 40 or over with multiple myeloma. Each CDR3 is given with its conserved first and last residue. A D gene is named only where the DNA matches it firmly. Clone size is given for some rows only: seen once, a few or many times, or a class if the clone is expanded.

V gene: TRBV19
J gene: TRBJ1-5
clone size: many
D gene: TRBD1
CDR3 DNA: TGTGCCAGTAGAGGACAGGACGCTCGCAATCAGCCCCAGCATTTT
CDR3 protein: CASRGQDARNQPQHF

V gene: TRBV6-1
J gene: TRBJ1-1
clone size: -
D gene: -
CDR3 DNA: TGTGCCAGTCTGGGGGGGGTGGGGTCGGCTTTCTTT
CDR3 protein: CASLGGVGSAFF

V gene: TRBV12-3/TRBV12-4
J gene: TRBJ1-1
clone size: many
D gene: TRBD1
CDR3 DNA: TGTGCCAGCAATAGACAGGGAACGAACACTGAAGCTTTCTTT
CDR3 protein: CASNRQGTNTEAFF

V gene: TRBV20-1
J gene: TRBJ1-6
clone size: many
D gene: -
CDR3 DNA: TGCAGTGCTAGAGGGCTTGGCTCCTATAATTCACCCCTCCACTTT
CDR3 protein: CSARGLGSYNSPLHF

V gene: TRBV19
J gene: TRBJ2-2
clone size: many
D gene: -
CDR3 DNA: TGTGCCAGTAGCCCTCTCGCGGAAAACACCGGGGAGCTGTTTTTT
CDR3 protein: CASSPLAENTGELFF

V gene: TRBV12-3/TRBV12-4
J gene: TRBJ2-5
clone size: many
D gene: -
CDR3 DNA: TGTGCCAGCAGTTCAGGGCACAAAGAGACCCAGTACTTC
CDR3 protein: CASSSGHKETQYF

V gene: TRBV29-1
J gene: TRBJ2-7
clone size: few
D gene: TRBD1
CDR3 DNA: TGCAGCGTTGAAGGTCGGGGCAGGGGGCAGTACGAGCAGTACTTC
CDR3 protein: CSVEGRGRGQYEQYF

V gene: TRBV19
J gene: TRBJ1-5
clone size: many
D gene: -
CDR3 DNA: TGTGCCAGTACCCCAGGGCCCCGCCAGCCCCAGCATTTT
CDR3 protein: CASTPGPRQPQHF

V gene: TRBV6-6
J gene: TRBJ1-5
clone size: many
D gene: TRBD1
CDR3 DNA: TGTGCCAGCAGTTACTCGGGGGACAGCACCTATAGCAATCAGCCCCAGCATTTT
CDR3 protein: CASSYSGDSTYSNQPQHF

V gene: TRBV20-1
J gene: TRBJ2-7
clone size: many
D gene: TRBD1
CDR3 DNA: TGCAGTGCTAGAGGGGACAGGTCAAACTACGAGCAGTACTTC
CDR3 protein: CSARGDRSNYEQYF

V gene: TRBV6-5
J gene: TRBJ2-5
clone size: many
D gene: TRBD2
CDR3 DNA: TGTGCCAGCAGTTACTCAAAAGCGGGAGGGCAGGAGACCCAGTACTTC
CDR3 protein: CASSYSKAGGQETQYF

V gene: TRBV20-1
J gene: TRBJ2-5
clone size: many
D gene: -
CDR3 DNA: TGCAGTGCTAGTGACGCCGCTCAGACCCAAGAGACCCAGTACTTC
CDR3 protein: CSASDAAQTQETQYF

V gene: TRBV10-1
J gene: TRBJ2-1
clone size: many
D gene: TRBD1
CDR3 DNA: TGCGCCAGCGGGGGACAGGCCCACTCCTACAATGAGCAGTTCTTC
CDR3 protein: CASGGQAHSYNEQFF

V gene: TRBV7-8
J gene: TRBJ1-1
clone size: few
D gene: -
CDR3 DNA: TGTGCCAGCAGCTTGGCGGACACGAACACTGAAGCTTTCTTT
CDR3 protein: CASSLADTNTEAFF

V gene: TRBV5-1
J gene: TRBJ1-5
clone size: many
D gene: TRBD1
CDR3 DNA: TGCGCCAGCAGCTTGGCGGGACAGAACAATCAGGTCCAGCATTTT
CDR3 protein: CASSLAGQNNQVQHF

V gene: TRBV7-9
J gene: TRBJ1-2
clone size: many
D gene: -
CDR3 DNA: TGTGCCAGCAGCTTATTCCCCCGGCCCATGAACTATGGCTACACCTTC
CDR3 protein: CASSLFPRPMNYGYTF

V gene: TRBV4-2
J gene: TRBJ2-3
clone size: -
D gene: -
CDR3 DNA: TGTGCCAGCAGCCAAGATGATATCGGTCGTATGTGGGGCGGCACAGATACGCAGTATTTT
CDR3 protein: CASSQDDIGRMWGGTDTQYF

V gene: TRBV29-1
J gene: TRBJ2-3
clone size: many
D gene: TRBD2
CDR3 DNA: TGCAGCGTTGAAGATCCAGGCGGGAGAAGGGCAGATACGCAGTATTTT
CDR3 protein: CSVEDPGGRRADTQYF

V gene: TRBV20-1
J gene: TRBJ2-7
clone size: many
D gene: TRBD2
CDR3 DNA: TGCAGTGCTAGGGAAAGGACTAGCGGGATTGTCTACGAGCAGTACTTC
CDR3 protein: CSARERTSGIVYEQYF

V gene: TRBV3-1
J gene: TRBJ2-1
clone size: many
D gene: TRBD2
CDR3 DNA: TGTGCCAGCAGCCAAGACCTAGCGGATGGAAATGAGCAGTTCTTC
CDR3 protein: CASSQDLADGNEQFF